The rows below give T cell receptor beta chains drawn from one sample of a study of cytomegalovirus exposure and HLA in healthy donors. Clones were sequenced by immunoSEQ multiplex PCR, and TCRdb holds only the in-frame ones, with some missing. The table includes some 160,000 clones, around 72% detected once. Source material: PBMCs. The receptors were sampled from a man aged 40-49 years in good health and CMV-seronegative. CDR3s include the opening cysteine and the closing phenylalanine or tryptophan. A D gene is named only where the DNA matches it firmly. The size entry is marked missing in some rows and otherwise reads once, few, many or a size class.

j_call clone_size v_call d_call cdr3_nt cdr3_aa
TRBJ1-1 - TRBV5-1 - TGCGCCAGCAGCTTGGTGCGGGAAAACACTGAAGCTTTCTTT CASSLVRENTEAFF
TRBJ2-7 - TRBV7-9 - TGTGCCAGCAGCCCGTCCCGGGAAGACTACGAGCAGTACTTC CASSPSREDYEQYF
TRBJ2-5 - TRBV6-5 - TGTGCCAGCAGTTACGGGCAGGGCACGGAGACCCAGTACTTC CASSYGQGTETQYF
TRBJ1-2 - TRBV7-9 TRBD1 TGTGCCAGCAGCTTAGAGGGACAGAATGGCTACACCTTC CASSLEGQNGYTF
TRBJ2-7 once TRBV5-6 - TGTGCCAGCAGCTTGGAAGTCGTCAGGGACTACGAGCAGTACTTC CASSLEVVRDYEQYF
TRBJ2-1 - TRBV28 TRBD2 TGTGCCAGCCGTGCTAGCGGGAGGCTGAATGAGCAGTTCTTC CASRASGRLNEQFF
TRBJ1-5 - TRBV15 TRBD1 TGTGCCACCAGCAGATTGGGACAGGGGGACAATCAGCCCCAGCATTTT CATSRLGQGDNQPQHF
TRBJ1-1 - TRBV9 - TGTGCCAGCAGCGTAGGTTTTCGAACACGGGCTGAAGCTTTCTTT CASSVGFRTRAEAFF
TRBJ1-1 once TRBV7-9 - TGTGCCAGCAGCTCGCGGGGGACGGCAGTGAACACTGAAGCTTTCTTT CASSSRGTAVNTEAFF
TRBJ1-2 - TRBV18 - TGTGCCAGCTCACCTAACGATGGCAGGCGGGGCAACTATGGCTACACCTTC CASSPNDGRRGNYGYTF
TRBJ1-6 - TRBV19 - TGTGCCAGTAGCTTGACAGGAGTCAGAAAGAGCTCCTATAATTCACCCCTCCACTTT CASSLTGVRKSSYNSPLHF
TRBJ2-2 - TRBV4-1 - TGCGCCAGCAGCCAACCCCGGAAAGGAGGGACCGGGGAGCTGTTTTTT CASSQPRKGGTGELFF
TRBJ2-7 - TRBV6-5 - TGTGCCAGCAGTTACGTAGTTGATGGCTCCTACGAGCAGTACTTC CASSYVVDGSYEQYF
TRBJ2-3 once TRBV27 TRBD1 TGTGCCAGCAGTTTTGAGACAGGGGGCACAGATACGCAGTATTTT CASSFETGGTDTQYF
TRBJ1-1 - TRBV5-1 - TGCGCCAGCAGCTTGGGGGGGGGTTTGGTGAACACTGAAGCTTTCTTT CASSLGGGLVNTEAFF
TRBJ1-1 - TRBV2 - TGTGCCAGCATCCAAGTCCGGTCCGCTGAAGCTTTCTTT CASIQVRSAEAFF
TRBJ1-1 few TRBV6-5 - TGTGCCAGCAGTTACAGCTTGAACACTGAAGCTTTCTTT CASSYSLNTEAFF
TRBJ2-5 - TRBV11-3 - TGTGCCAGCAGCTTAGATATAACAGAAGAGACCCAGTACTTC CASSLDITEETQYF
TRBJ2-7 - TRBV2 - TGTGCCAGCAGTGGGACTGGGATGTACGAGCAGTACTTC CASSGTGMYEQYF
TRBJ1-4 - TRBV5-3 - TGTGCCAGAAGCTCTAAGGGGGGACTAGGGACTAATGAAAAACTGTTTTTT CARSSKGGLGTNEKLFF
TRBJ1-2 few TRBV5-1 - TGCGCCAGCAGCTTGGAAGTAGGGGGTAGGGCTGACGATGGCTACACCTTC CASSLEVGGRADDGYTF
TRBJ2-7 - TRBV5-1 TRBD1 TGCGCCAGCAGCGAAGACAGGGCCGGGGCCTACGAGCAGTACTTC CASSEDRAGAYEQYF
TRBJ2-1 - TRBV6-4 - TGTGCCAGCAGTGACTCCGGGAGAGATGAGCAGTTCTTC CASSDSGRDEQFF
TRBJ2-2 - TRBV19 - TGTGCCAGTAGACGGACTTTCCAACAGAACACCGGGGAGCTGTTTTTT CASRRTFQQNTGELFF
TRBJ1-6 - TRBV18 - TGTGCCAGCTCTCCCAGAGAAGGAGGTAATTCACCCCTCCACTTT CASSPREGGNSPLHF
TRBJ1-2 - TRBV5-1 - TGCGCCAGCAGCTTGTCGGTGCCGCCCCACTATGGCTACACCTTC CASSLSVPPHYGYTF
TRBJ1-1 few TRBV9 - TGTGCCAGCAGCGTACAAGGGGAAGTAGGCACTGAAGCTTTCTTT CASSVQGEVGTEAFF
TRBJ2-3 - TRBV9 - TGTGCCAGCAGCGTAAATAATATGGATACGCAGTATTTT CASSVNNMDTQYF
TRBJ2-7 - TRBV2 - TGTGCCAGCAGTGAACAGGTTATCTCCTACGAGCAGTACTTC CASSEQVISYEQYF
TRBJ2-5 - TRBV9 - TGTGCCAGCAGCGTAGTCAGTGGCAGGGAGGTAGAGACCCAGTACTTC CASSVVSGREVETQYF
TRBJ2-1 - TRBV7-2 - TGTGCCAGCAGCTCAATAGATGAGCAGTTCTTC CASSSIDEQFF
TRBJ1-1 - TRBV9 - TGTGCCAGCAGCCCCCCGGGGAACACTGAAGCTTTCTTT CASSPPGNTEAFF
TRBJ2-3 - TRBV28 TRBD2 TGTGCCAGCGGACTAGCGGGGACCGAAGATACGCAGTATTTT CASGLAGTEDTQYF
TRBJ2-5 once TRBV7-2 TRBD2 TGTGCCAGCAGCCCGTCGACTAGCGGGGCCGCTGAGGCCCAGTACTTC CASSPSTSGAAEAQYF
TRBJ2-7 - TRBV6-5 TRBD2 TGTGCCAGCAGTTACTCCGGGACTAGCCCGAAGGACGAGCAGTACTTC CASSYSGTSPKDEQYF
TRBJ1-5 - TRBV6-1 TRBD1 TGTGCCAGCAGGGGACCGGGACAGGGGCATCGGCCCCAGCATTTT CASRGPGQGHRPQHF
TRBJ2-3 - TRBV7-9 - TGTGCCAGCAGCCTACGAGGGTCCGAAGATACGCAGTATTTT CASSLRGSEDTQYF
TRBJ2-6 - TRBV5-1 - TGCGCCAGCAGCCGGGTAAACTCTGGGGCCAACGTCCTGACTTTC CASSRVNSGANVLTF
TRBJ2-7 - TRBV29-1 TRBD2 TGCAGCGTTGAAAGACGATCGAGCGGGGGCCTCGTCTCCTACGAGCAGTACTTC CSVERRSSGGLVSYEQYF
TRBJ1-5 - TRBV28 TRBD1 TGTGCCAGCAGTTCCCCAGGGGGTAGCAATCAGCCCCAGCATTTT CASSSPGGSNQPQHF
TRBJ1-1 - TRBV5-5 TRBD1 TGTGCCAGCAGCCTCACAGGGGTTGGTACTGAAGCTTTCTTT CASSLTGVGTEAFF
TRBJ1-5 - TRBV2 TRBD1 TGTGCCAGCTCGGGGACAGGGAGTAATCAGCCCCAGCATTTT CASSGTGSNQPQHF
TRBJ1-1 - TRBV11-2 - TGTGCCAGCAGCCAACTCCGAATGAACACTGAAGCTTTCTTT CASSQLRMNTEAFF
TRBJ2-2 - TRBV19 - TGTGCCAGTAGTCACCAGGGAAGGACCGGGGAGCTGTTTTTT CASSHQGRTGELFF
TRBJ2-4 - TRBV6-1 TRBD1 TGTGCCAGCAGTGCGCTCACAGGGGGCGACGTTTCCAAAAACATTCAGTACTTC CASSALTGGDVSKNIQYF
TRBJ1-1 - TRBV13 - TGTGCCAGCAGCAGGGGGGGGATGGGAGACAAGAAGATGAACACTGAAGCTTTCTTT CASSRGGMGDKKMNTEAFF
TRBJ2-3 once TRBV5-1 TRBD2 TGCGCCAGCAGCCCGGGGGGGTTAGATACGCAGTATTTT CASSPGGLDTQYF
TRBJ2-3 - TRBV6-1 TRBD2 TGTGCCAGCAGTGAACTAGCGGAGACTTGGTCAGATACGCAGTATTTT CASSELAETWSDTQYF
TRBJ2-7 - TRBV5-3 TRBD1 TGTGCCAGAAGTATGACAGGGGGCTCGGGCTACGAGCAGTACTTC CARSMTGGSGYEQYF
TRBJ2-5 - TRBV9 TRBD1 TGTGCCAGCAGCGTAGGCAGGGACAGGTACCAAGAGACCCAGTACTTC CASSVGRDRYQETQYF
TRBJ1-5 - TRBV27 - TGTGCCAGCAGTTTGGGGCTTGATCAGCCCCAGCATTTT CASSLGLDQPQHF
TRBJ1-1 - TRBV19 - TGTGCCAGTCTATCCGTGGGGCAGGGGCAGAACACTGAAGCTTTCTTT CASLSVGQGQNTEAFF
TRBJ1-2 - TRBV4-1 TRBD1 TGCGCCAGCAGCCAAGGCCCCTTGGACAGGGTCGATGGCTACACCTTC CASSQGPLDRVDGYTF
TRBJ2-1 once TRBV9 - TGTGCCAGCAGCGTAGGACTAGGTTCCTACAATGAGCAGTTCTTC CASSVGLGSYNEQFF
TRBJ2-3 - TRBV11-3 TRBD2 TGTGCCAGCAGCTCCGGGACTAGCGGAAGCACAGATACGCAGTATTTT CASSSGTSGSTDTQYF
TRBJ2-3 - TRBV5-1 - TGCGCCAGCAGCGATTCAGGGTATAACACAGATACGCAGTATTTT CASSDSGYNTDTQYF
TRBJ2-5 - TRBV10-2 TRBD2 TGCGCCAGCAGCGAGCGGGGAGAACAAGAGACCCAGTACTTC CASSERGEQETQYF